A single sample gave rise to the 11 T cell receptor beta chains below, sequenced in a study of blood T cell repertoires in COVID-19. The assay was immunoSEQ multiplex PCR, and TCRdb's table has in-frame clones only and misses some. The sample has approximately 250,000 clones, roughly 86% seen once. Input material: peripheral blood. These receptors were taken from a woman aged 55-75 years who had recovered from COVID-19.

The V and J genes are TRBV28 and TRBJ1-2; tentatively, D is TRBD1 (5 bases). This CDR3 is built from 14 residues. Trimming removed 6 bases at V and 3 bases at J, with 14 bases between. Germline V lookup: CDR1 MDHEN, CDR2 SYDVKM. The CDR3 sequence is CASRGQTAYYGYTF. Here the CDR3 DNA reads TGTGCCAGCAGGGGGCAGACAGCTTACTATGGCTACACCTTC.

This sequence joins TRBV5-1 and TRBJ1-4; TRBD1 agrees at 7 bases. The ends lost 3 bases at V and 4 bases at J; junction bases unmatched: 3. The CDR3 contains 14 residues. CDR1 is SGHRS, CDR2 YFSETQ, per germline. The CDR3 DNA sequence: TGCGCCAGCAGCTCGGGACAGATTAATGAAAAACTGTTTTTT. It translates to CASSSGQINEKLFF.

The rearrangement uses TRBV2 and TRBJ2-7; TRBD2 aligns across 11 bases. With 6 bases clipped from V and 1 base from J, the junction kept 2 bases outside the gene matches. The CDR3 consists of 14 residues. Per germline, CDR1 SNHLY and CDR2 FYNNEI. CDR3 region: CASRLAGASYEQYF. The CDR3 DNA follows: TGTGCCAGCAGACTAGCGGGGGCATCCTACGAGCAGTACTTC. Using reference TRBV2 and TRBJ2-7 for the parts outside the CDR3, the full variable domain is EPEVTQTPSHQVTQMGQEVILRCVPISNHLYFYWYRQILGQKVEFLVSFYNNEISEKSEIFDDQFSVERPDGSNFTLKIRSTKLEDSAMYFCASRLAGASYEQYFGPGTRLTVT.

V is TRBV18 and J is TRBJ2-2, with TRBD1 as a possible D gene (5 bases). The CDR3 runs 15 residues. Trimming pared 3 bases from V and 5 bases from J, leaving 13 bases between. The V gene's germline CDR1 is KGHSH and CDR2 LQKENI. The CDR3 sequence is CASSPTDSSTGELFF. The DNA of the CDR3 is TGTGCCAGCTCACCTACTGACAGCTCTACCGGGGAGCTGTTTTTT.

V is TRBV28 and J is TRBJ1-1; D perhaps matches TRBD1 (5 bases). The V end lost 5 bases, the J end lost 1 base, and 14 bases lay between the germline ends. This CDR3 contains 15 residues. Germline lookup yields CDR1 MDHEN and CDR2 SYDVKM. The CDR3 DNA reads TGTGCCAGCAGTCTCTCGAGGGGAGGGAACACTGAAGCTTTCTTT. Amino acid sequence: CASSLSRGGNTEAFF.

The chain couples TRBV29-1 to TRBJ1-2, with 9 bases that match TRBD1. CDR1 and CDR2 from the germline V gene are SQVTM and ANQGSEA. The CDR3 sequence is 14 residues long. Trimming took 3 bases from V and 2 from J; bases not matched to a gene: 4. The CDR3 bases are TGCAGCGTTGAGCCGGGACAGGGAAACTATGGCTACACCTTC. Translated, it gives CSVEPGQGNYGYTF. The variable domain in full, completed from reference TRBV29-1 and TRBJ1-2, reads SAVISQKPSRDICQRGTSLTIQCQVDSQVTMMFWYRQQPGQSLTLIATANQGSEATYESGFVIDKFPISRPNLTFSTLTVSNMSPEDSSIYLCSVEPGQGNYGYTFGSGTRLTVV.

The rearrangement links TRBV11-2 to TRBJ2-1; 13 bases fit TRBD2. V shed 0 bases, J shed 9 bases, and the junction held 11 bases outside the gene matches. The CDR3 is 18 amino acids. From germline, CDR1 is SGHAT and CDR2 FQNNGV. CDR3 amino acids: CASSLEPITSGGESEQFF. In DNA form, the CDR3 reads TGTGCCAGCAGCTTAGAACCAATTACTAGCGGGGGGGAAAGTGAGCAGTTCTTC.

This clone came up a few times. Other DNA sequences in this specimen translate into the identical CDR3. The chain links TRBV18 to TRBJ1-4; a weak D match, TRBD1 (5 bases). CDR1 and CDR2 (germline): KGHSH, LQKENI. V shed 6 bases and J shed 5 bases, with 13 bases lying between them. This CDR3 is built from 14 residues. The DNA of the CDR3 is TGTGCCAGCTCCCCAGACAGAACGAATGAAAAACTGTTTTTT. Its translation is CASSPDRTNEKLFF.

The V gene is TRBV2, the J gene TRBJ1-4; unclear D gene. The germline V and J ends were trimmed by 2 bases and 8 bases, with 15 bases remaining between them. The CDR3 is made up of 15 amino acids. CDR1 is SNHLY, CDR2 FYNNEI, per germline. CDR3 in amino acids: CASSEIGQREEKLFF. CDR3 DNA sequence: TGTGCCAGCAGTGAAATTGGTCAACGGGAGGAAAAACTGTTTTTT.

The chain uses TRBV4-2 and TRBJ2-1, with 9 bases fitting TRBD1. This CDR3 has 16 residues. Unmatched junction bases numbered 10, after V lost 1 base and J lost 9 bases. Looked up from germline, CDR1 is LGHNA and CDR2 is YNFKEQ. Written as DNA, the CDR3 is TGTGCCAGCAGCCAAGTCCCGGGACAGGGTGAAGGTGAGCAGTTCTTC. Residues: CASSQVPGQGEGEQFF.

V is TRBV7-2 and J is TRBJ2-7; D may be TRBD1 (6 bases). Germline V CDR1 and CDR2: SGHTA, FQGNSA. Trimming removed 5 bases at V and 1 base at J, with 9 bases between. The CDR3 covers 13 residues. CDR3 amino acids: CASSRTVSYEQYF. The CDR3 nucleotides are TGTGCCAGCAGCCGGACAGTTTCCTACGAGCAGTACTTC.